This entry is about one T cell receptor (beta chain). The entry originates in a study of post-analysis software for immune sequencing data. Every TCR beta cDNA library bore unique molecular identifiers. TCRdb ran MiXCR on the PCR reads and lists one entry per CDR3 protein. Of 150,000 to 200,000 distinct CDR3 sequences listed, about 37% are singletons. Per germline, CDR1 SQVTM and CDR2 ANQGSEA. Trimming took off 6 bases at V and 4 bases at J, with 15 bases between the two ends. The CDR3 contains 13 residues. The TCR was taken from a girl aged 5-17 years with multiple sclerosis. The material sequenced was blood, taken after autologous hematopoietic stem cell transplantation. This chain links TRBV29-1 with TRBJ1-1; D gene ambiguous. The CDR3 reads CSVYLLMSTEAFF. The CDR3 DNA reads as TGCAGCGTGTACCTTTTGATGAGCACTGAAGCTTTCTTT.